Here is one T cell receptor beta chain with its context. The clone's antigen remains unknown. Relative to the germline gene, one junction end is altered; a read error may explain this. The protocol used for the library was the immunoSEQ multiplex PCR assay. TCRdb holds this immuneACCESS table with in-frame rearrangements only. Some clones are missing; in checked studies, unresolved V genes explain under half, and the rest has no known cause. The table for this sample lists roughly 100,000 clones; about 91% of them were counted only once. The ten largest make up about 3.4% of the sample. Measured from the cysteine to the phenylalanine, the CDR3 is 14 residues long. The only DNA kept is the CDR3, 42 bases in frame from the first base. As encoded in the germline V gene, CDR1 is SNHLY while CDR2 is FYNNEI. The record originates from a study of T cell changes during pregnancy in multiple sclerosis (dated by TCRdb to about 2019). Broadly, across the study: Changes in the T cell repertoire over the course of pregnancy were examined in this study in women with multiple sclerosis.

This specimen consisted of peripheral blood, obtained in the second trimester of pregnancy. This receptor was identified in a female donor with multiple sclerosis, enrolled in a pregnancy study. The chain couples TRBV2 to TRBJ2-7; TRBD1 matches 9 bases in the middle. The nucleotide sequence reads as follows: TGTGCCAGCAGGAAAGGACAGGGGTCCTCCGAGCAGTACTTC. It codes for CASRKGQGSSEQYF.